The rows below give T cell receptor beta chains drawn from one sample of a study of T cells in tuberculosis. Using immunoSEQ multiplex PCR, the repertoire was profiled, and TCRdb retains in-frame clones only, with some absent. This sample has about 25,000 clones, with approximately 92% found just once. Sequenced sample: PBMCs. The receptors come from a donor aged 10-29 years with latent tuberculosis or without tuberculosis infection. Some clones in this sample may be carry-over from other donors' samples. Each CDR3 is given with its conserved first and last residue. D genes are given only for firm matches. Rows may omit the clone size; those that give it use once, few, many or a size class.

>NA|TRBV18|NA|TRBJ2-1
TGTGCCAGCTCGCCACGAAACAGGGAGACCGATGAGCAGTTCTTC
CASSPRNRETDEQFF
>NA|TRBV27|TRBD1|TRBJ1-2
TGTGCCAGCAGTTTCAGGGGGTATGGCTACACCTTC
CASSFRGYGYTF
>NA|TRBV4-2|NA|TRBJ1-4
TGTGCCAGCAGCCAAGATTCGGAGCCGTACCTGTTTTTT
CASSQDSEPYLFF
>NA|TRBV19|NA|TRBJ1-1
TGTGCCAGTAAGCGAAACACTGAAGCTTTCTTT
CASKRNTEAFF
>NA|TRBV10-3|NA|TRBJ2-1
TGTGCCATAGAGAGCAGGGCAAGCTCCTACAATGAGCAGTTCTTC
CAIESRASSYNEQFF
>NA|TRBV10-3|TRBD2|TRBJ2-4
TGTGCCATCAGTGAGGACGTCTTTTCGCGGGGGGTGACCAAAAACATTCAGTACTTC
CAISEDVFSRGVTKNIQYF
>NA|TRBV13|TRBD1|TRBJ2-7
TGTGCCAGCAGCGCCGGGACAGGGGGCTACTACGAGCAGTACTTC
CASSAGTGGYYEQYF
>NA|TRBV18|TRBD1|TRBJ2-3
TGTGCCAGCTCACCAAAGGACACGGACAGGATGGCTTTGAGTCTCACAGATACGCAGTATTTT
CASSPKDTDRMALSLTDTQYF
>NA|TRBV4-3|TRBD1|TRBJ2-5
TGCGCCAGCAGCCCAAGGGCTAGCGGACAGGGGTGGGGGGAGACCCAGTACTTC
CASSPRASGQGWGETQYF
>few|TRBV6-5|NA|TRBJ2-1
TGTGCCAGCAGGGCAGGGGTCTTAGGGCAGTTCTTC
CASRAGVLGQFF
>once|TRBV29-1|TRBD2|TRBJ2-1
TGCAGCGTGCTCGGGGGGAGAGAGCCCTACAATGAGCAGTTCTTC
CSVLGGREPYNEQFF
>NA|TRBV12-5|NA|TRBJ1-3
TGTGCTAGTGGTTTGATCCGGGACATCGGACGGGGCTCTGGAAACACCATATATTTT
CASGLIRDIGRGSGNTIYF
>NA|TRBV6-5|NA|TRBJ2-3
TGTGCCAGCAGCCGAAACCTCGGGAGTACAGATACGCAGTATTTT
CASSRNLGSTDTQYF
>NA|TRBV4-1|TRBD1|TRBJ1-5
TGCGCCAGCAGCCAAGATCCGGGGACAGGGGGCCTACGGAATCAGCCCCAGCATTTT
CASSQDPGTGGLRNQPQHF
>NA|TRBV10-3|NA|TRBJ2-7
TGTGCCGTCGGGATTGCCTACGAGCAGTACTTC
CAVGIAYEQYF
>NA|TRBV9|NA|TRBJ1-1
TGTGCCAGCAGCCCCGGCGGCGGTGAAGCTTTCTTT
CASSPGGGEAFF
>NA|TRBV5-6|TRBD1|TRBJ1-5
TGTGCCAGCAGCTTGAGGACAGGGGTCTCCAATCAGCCCCAGCATTTT
CASSLRTGVSNQPQHF
>NA|TRBV28|NA|TRBJ2-7
TGTGCCAGCAGTTTATCAGGTCCCGGCGAGCAGTACTTC
CASSLSGPGEQYF